Each of the 27 T cell receptor beta chains below was sequenced from the same sample in a study of vaccination effects on CD4 cells after COVID-19. Antigens of these TCRs are unknown. Using immunoSEQ multiplex PCR, the repertoire was profiled, and TCRdb retains in-frame clones only, with some absent. The sample consists of approximately 38,000 clones, just under 75% of them appearing once. The ViraFEST assay expanded antigen-specific CD4+ T cells with viral peptide pools before sequencing. With about 9 days of culture completed, CD4+ T cells were isolated. This person's SARS-CoV-2 infection, confirmed by PCR, occurred between March and December 2020. The sample in question was CD4+ T cells from PBMCs cultured with a peptide pool, obtained before COVID-19 vaccination. The source is a human donor who had a prior SARS-CoV-2 infection.

The CDR3: CASGDSRNSPLHF. The CDR3 DNA reads as TGTGCCAGCGGGGACAGCCGAAATTCACCCCTCCACTTT. The J gene is TRBJ1-6, the V gene TRBV6-5, with 7 positions matching TRBD1. Trimming took 8 bases from V and 7 from J; bases not matched to a gene: 5. The CDR3 loop spans 13 amino acids. CDR1 is MNHEY, CDR2 SVGAGI, per germline.

The CDR3 DNA sequence: TGTGCCAGCAGGGGGACATCCGGGAACCAATACGAGCAGTACTTC. As protein: CASRGTSGNQYEQYF. V gene TRBV5-6 combines with J gene TRBJ2-7; the D gene is possibly TRBD1 (6 bases). V was shortened by 5 bases and J by 4 bases, with 19 bases between the two germline ends. The CDR3 consists of 15 residues. From germline, CDR1 is SGHDT and CDR2 YYEEEE.

The chain joins TRBV5-4 to TRBJ2-7, with 8 bases that match TRBD2. V shed 3 bases, J shed 7 bases, and the junction held 12 bases outside the gene matches. Germline assignment: CDR1 SGHNT and CDR2 YYREEE (reference sequence). The CDR3 runs to 15 residues. The CDR3 sequence: CASSSPGSGRVEQYF. In DNA form, the CDR3 reads TGTGCCAGCAGCTCGCCCGGGAGCGGGAGAGTGGAGCAGTACTTC.

A single count supports this clone. This chain links TRBV28 with TRBJ2-4; D possibly corresponds to TRBD2 (6 bases). V was clipped by 5 bases and J by 7 bases, with 18 bases between them. The CDR3 has 15 amino acids. Germline values: CDR1 MDHEN, CDR2 SYDVKM. The CDR3 spells CASSPLRGSENIQYF. The CDR3 DNA is TGTGCCAGCAGTCCATTACGGGGGAGTGAGAACATTCAGTACTTC.

V gene TRBV5-1 combines with J gene TRBJ2-7; D may match TRBD1 or TRBD2 (5 bases each). With 0 bases removed from V and 5 bases from J, the gap between germline ends came to 9 bases. From germline, CDR1 is SGHRS and CDR2 YFSETQ. The CDR3 runs 13 residues. CDR3 region: CASSLGGENEQYF. The CDR3 bases are TGCGCCAGCAGCTTGGGAGGGGAAAACGAGCAGTACTTC.

This chain links TRBV6-5 with TRBJ2-7, with 7 bases identical to TRBD1. The CDR3 consists of 15 residues. Germline V gives CDR1 MNHEY, CDR2 SVGAGI. V gave up 2 bases and J gave up 2 bases; unmatched junction bases: 6. Here the CDR3 reads CASSYRVQGAYEQYF. CDR3 DNA sequence: TGTGCCAGCAGTTACAGGGTTCAGGGGGCCTACGAGCAGTACTTC.

This chain uses TRBV25-1 with TRBJ1-4; 7 bases match TRBD1. Germline CDR1 and CDR2: MGHDK and SYGVNS. The ends lost 1 base at V and 7 bases at J; junction bases unmatched: 12. The length of the CDR3 is 17 residues. The CDR3 DNA sequence: TGTGCCAGCAGTGAATCTCTGGAGGGGGCGCCGGGTGAAAAACTGTTTTTT. This translates into CASSESLEGAPGEKLFF.

This chain uses TRBV5-4 with TRBJ1-2; D is possibly TRBD1 (6 bases). V lost 3 bases to trimming and J lost 3 bases, with 12 bases between them. Germline values: CDR1 SGHNT, CDR2 YYREEE (reference sequence). This CDR3 is 14 amino acids long. The CDR3 is CASSSGGRDYGYTF. CDR3 in DNA: TGTGCCAGCAGCTCGGGGGGCAGAGACTATGGCTACACCTTC.

The gene calls are TRBV12-3 or TRBV12-4 and TRBJ2-5; no clear D. The CDR3 consists of 13 residues. V was cut by 2 bases and J by 1 base, with 5 bases left in between. The chain's CDR3 is CASSLSFQETQYF. The CDR3 nucleotides are TGTGCCAGCAGTTTAAGCTTCCAAGAGACCCAGTACTTC.

J is TRBJ2-3 and V is TRBV24-1; D may be TRBD1 (5 bases). The CDR3 has 20 amino acids. V dropped 0 bases and J dropped 4 bases, with 25 bases sitting between them. Per germline, CDR1 KGHDR and CDR2 SFDVKD. CDR3 in amino acids: CATSDLLRPGNTQQPDTQYF. The CDR3 DNA is TGTGCCACCAGTGATTTGTTAAGGCCAGGGAATACTCAGCAGCCAGATACGCAGTATTTT.

This clone turned up a few times. The CDR3 DNA follows: TGTGCCAGCAGCTTAGGAGGGGGAGCCCATTCACCCCTCCACTTT. It yields the protein CASSLGGGAHSPLHF. The rearrangement joins TRBV7-9 to TRBJ1-6, with a tentative D call TRBD1 (6 bases). Trimming cost V 1 base and J 8 bases, with 12 bases left between them. CDR3 length: 15 residues. Germline lookup yields CDR1 SEHNR and CDR2 FQNEAQ (reference sequence).

The V gene is TRBV6-5, the J gene TRBJ1-4; D possibly corresponds to TRBD1 (5 bases). Germline CDR1 MNHEY, CDR2 SVGAGI. The CDR3 contains 13 residues. Trimming removed 8 bases at V and 6 bases at J, with 13 bases between. CDR3 loop: CASLQGGDEKLFF. For the CDR3, the DNA is TGTGCCAGCCTCCAGGGAGGGGATGAAAAACTGTTTTTT.

This clone was detected only once. One end of the junction does not line up with germline, which may come from a read error. This chain connects TRBV18 to TRBJ2-2, with 9 nucleotides matching TRBD1. The CDR3 has 16 amino acids. The germline V gene has CDR1 KGHSH and CDR2 LQKENI. In nucleotides, the CDR3 is TGTGCCAGCTCCCCACAGGGGGCGTCGGGCACCGGGGAGCTGTTTTTT. Amino acids: CASSPQGASGTGELFF.

This rearrangement joins TRBV5-6 to TRBJ2-1; 11 bases line up with TRBD2. This CDR3 region has 16 residues. The germline V gene has CDR1 SGHDT and CDR2 YYEEEE. J lost 2 bases, V lost 4 bases, and 5 bases had no gene match. CDR3 DNA sequence: TGTGCCAGCAGCCTGGGACTAGCGGTCACCTACAATGAGCAGTTCTTC. Protein sequence: CASSLGLAVTYNEQFF.

This sequence joins TRBV19 and TRBJ2-7, with TRBD1 identical over 8 bases. V gave up 5 bases and J gave up 4 bases; unmatched junction bases: 4. CDR1 and CDR2 (germline): LNHDA, SQIVND (reference sequence). The CDR3 covers 13 residues. CDR3 sequence (DNA): TGTGCCAGTAGTGCGGGACAGGTTTACGAGCAGTACTTC. This gives the protein CASSAGQVYEQYF.

The chain recombines TRBV18 with TRBJ2-5, with 14 bases that match TRBD2. The CDR3 runs 17 residues. Trimming took 6 bases from V and 3 from J; bases not matched to a gene: 9. CDR1 is KGHSH, CDR2 LQKENI, per germline. The CDR3 spells CASSGRGLAGGKETQYF. CDR3 coding DNA: TGTGCCAGCTCGGGCCGAGGACTAGCGGGGGGAAAAGAGACCCAGTACTTC.

The V gene is TRBV15, the J gene TRBJ1-6, with a tentative D call TRBD1 (5 bases). The CDR3 totals 16 residues. V was clipped by 1 base and J by 4 bases, with 11 bases between them. The germline V gene encodes CDR1 LNHNV and CDR2 YYDKDF (reference sequence). The CDR3 region has the DNA TGTGCCACCAGCAGAGGGGGGGGACTTTATAATTCACCCCTCCACTTT. Translating gives CATSRGGGLYNSPLHF.

This clone has just a few counts. The V and J genes are TRBV2 and TRBJ2-1; TRBD2 might be the D (6 bases). CDR1 and CDR2 (germline): SNHLY, FYNNEI. This CDR3 is 13 amino acids long. Trimming left V 8 bases short and J 9 bases short, with 17 bases between. The CDR3 nucleotides read TGTGCCAGCGGGGACTCCCGCTCGGGTGAGCAGTTCTTC. It specifies CASGDSRSGEQFF.

The rearrangement uses TRBV11-2 and TRBJ1-1, with TRBD1 matching 9 bases. With 1 base clipped from V and 10 bases from J, the junction kept 7 bases outside the gene matches. The CDR3 has 14 amino acids. In germline, CDR1 is SGHAT, CDR2 FQNNGV. In DNA, the CDR3 is TGTGCCAGCAGCTTAGGACCTTGGACAGGGGCAGCTTTCTTT. Translation gives CASSLGPWTGAAFF. The full variable domain, in which reference TRBV11-2 and TRBJ1-1 provide the parts outside the CDR3, is EAGVAQSPRYKIIEKRQSVAFWCNPISGHATLYWYQQILGQGPKLLIQFQNNGVVDDSQLPKDRFSAERLKGVDSTLKIQPAKLEDSAVYLCASSLGPWTGAAFFGQGTRLTVV.

The V and J genes are TRBV10-1 and TRBJ2-1, with D perhaps matching TRBD1 or TRBD2 (5 bases each). CDR1 is WNHNN, CDR2 SYGVQD, per germline (reference sequence). This CDR3 region has 14 residues. With 5 bases removed from V and 2 bases from J, the gap between germline ends came to 10 bases. CDR3 nucleotide sequence: TGCGCCAGCAGTCCCGGGACGCCCTACAATGAGCAGTTCTTC. Encoded protein: CASSPGTPYNEQFF.

In its sample, this clone was seen a few times. V gene TRBV5-4 combines with J gene TRBJ2-1, with a weak D call TRBD2 (6 bases). The CDR3 totals 15 residues. The germline CDR1 and CDR2 sequences are SGHNT and YYREEE (reference sequence). The V end lost 4 bases, the J end lost 2 bases, and 13 bases lay between the germline ends. CDR3 region: CASSQAGVTYNEQFF. The CDR3 coding sequence is TGTGCCAGCAGCCAAGCGGGCGTGACCTACAATGAGCAGTTCTTC. Full variable domain (remainder filled in from reference TRBV5-4 and TRBJ2-1): ETGVTQSPTHLIKTRGQQVTLRCSSQSGHNTVSWYQQALGQGPQFIFQYYREEENGRGNFPPRFSGLQFPNYSSELNVNALELDDSALYLCASSQAGVTYNEQFFGPGTRLTVL.

The chain couples TRBV4-1 to TRBJ1-3; 7 bases are shared with TRBD1. The CDR3 has 17 residues. Germline lookup yields CDR1 MGHRA and CDR2 YSYEKL. With 3 bases clipped from V and 2 bases from J, the junction kept 10 bases outside the gene matches. DNA of the CDR3: TGCGCCAGCAGCCATACAGGGGTGGAGAGAACTGGAAACACCATATATTTT. Its protein product is CASSHTGVERTGNTIYF.

This clone was counted only a few times. The chain couples TRBV6-6 to TRBJ1-1, with unresolved D. Germline loops: CDR1 MNHNY, CDR2 SVGAGI (reference sequence). Trimming shortened V by 6 bases and J by 7 bases, and 21 bases separated the two germline ends. The CDR3 has 15 amino acids. CDR3 region: CASRKGADWIIEAFF. For the CDR3, the DNA is TGTGCCAGCAGGAAGGGCGCCGACTGGATTATTGAAGCTTTCTTT.

The chain links TRBV7-2 to TRBJ1-2; no reliable D call. The germline V gene has CDR1 SGHTA and CDR2 FQGNSA. Trimming removed 3 bases from V and 2 bases from J, with 4 bases in between. CDR3 length: 12 residues. The DNA of the CDR3 is TGTGCCAGCAGCTTCTTCAACTATGGCTACACCTTC. As protein: CASSFFNYGYTF. The whole variable domain, filled in from reference TRBV7-2 and TRBJ1-2, reads GAGVSQSPSNKVTEKGKDVELRCDPISGHTALYWYRQSLGQGLEFLIYFQGNSAPDKSGLPSDRFSAERTGGSVSTLTIQRTQQEDSAVYLCASSFFNYGYTFGSGTRLTVV.

The chain employs TRBV5-1 and TRBJ1-1, with D possibly TRBD1 on 5 matching bases. In germline, CDR1 is SGHRS, CDR2 YFSETQ. Trimming removed 2 bases from V and 5 bases from J, with 13 bases in between. This CDR3 is 14 amino acids long. The CDR3 loop is CASSFGGGRTEAFF. In nucleotides, the CDR3 is TGCGCCAGCAGCTTTGGGGGGGGAAGGACTGAAGCTTTCTTT.

The chain links TRBV7-2 to TRBJ2-3, with D possibly being TRBD2 (5 bases). The length of the CDR3 is 17 residues. Deletions cut 5 bases from V and 1 base from J, with 19 bases between. In germline, CDR1 is SGHTA, CDR2 FQGNSA. CDR3 protein: CASSPRVIWRRTDTQYF. The CDR3 DNA reads as TGTGCCAGCAGCCCTCGGGTCATCTGGAGGCGCACAGATACGCAGTATTTT.

This clone was seen a few times. The chain carries TRBV20-1 and TRBJ1-1; D gene uncertain. In germline, CDR1 is DFQATT, CDR2 SNEGSKA (reference sequence). Trimming left V 4 bases short and J 1 base short, with 4 bases between. The CDR3 has 11 amino acids. The CDR3 loop reads CSANQNTEAFF. As DNA, the CDR3 is TGCAGTGCTAATCAGAACACTGAAGCTTTCTTT.